The 17 T cell receptor beta chains listed next were all sequenced from one sample in a study of cytotoxic CD8 clonotypes in ibrutinib-treated CLL. Method: immunoSEQ multiplex PCR; TCRdb's copy keeps in-frame clones and lacks some. Found here are around 140,000 clones, 70% to 90% of them singletons; the top ten hold 2% to 2.5%. The sample in question was PBMCs, obtained after 24 months of ibrutinib treatment. The receptors were gathered from a human donor with chronic lymphocytic leukemia.

The chain carries TRBV7-9 and TRBJ2-1; perhaps TRBD1 as D (6 bases). Trimming cost V 6 bases and J 12 bases, with 24 bases left between them. The CDR3 is 15 residues long. Germline V gene sequence: CDR1 SEHNR, CDR2 FQNEAQ (reference sequence). The CDR3 DNA is TGTGCCAGCAGGGCTGACTCGGGACACCCCAGGGGGCAGTTCTTC. Its translation is CASRADSGHPRGQFF.

The V gene is TRBV7-8, the J gene TRBJ2-1; TRBD2 matches at 10 bases. The V gene end was trimmed by 1 base and the J gene end by 4 bases; junction bases not matched to a gene: 4. This CDR3 has 16 amino acids. Germline V gives CDR1 SGHVS, CDR2 FQNEAQ. The CDR3 loop is CASSLGASGGYNEQFF. CDR3 coding DNA: TGTGCCAGCAGCTTAGGGGCTAGCGGGGGATACAATGAGCAGTTCTTC.

V is TRBV10-3 and J is TRBJ1-1, with D possibly TRBD1 on 6 matching bases. This CDR3 contains 13 residues. In germline, CDR1 is ENHRY, CDR2 SYGVKD. Trimming removed 7 bases from V and 4 bases from J, with 13 bases in between. The CDR3 reads CAIISGVGTEAFF. CDR3 bases: TGTGCCATCATCTCAGGGGTGGGCACTGAAGCTTTCTTT.

The table lists this clone with a few counts. The genes are TRBV19 and TRBJ1-2; 7 bases align to TRBD1. The CDR3 loop spans 10 amino acids. CDR1 is LNHDA and CDR2 is SQIVND in the germline V gene (reference sequence). The V and J ends lost 11 bases and 7 bases, in that order; junction bases with no gene match: 4. CDR3: CAAGGIGYTF. DNA for the CDR3: TGTGCCGCAGGGGGTATTGGCTACACCTTC.

V usage is TRBV28 and J usage is TRBJ2-4; D may be TRBD1 or TRBD2 (6 bases each). From germline, CDR1 is MDHEN and CDR2 SYDVKM. With 2 bases removed from V and 1 base from J, the gap between germline ends came to 12 bases. The CDR3 is made up of 16 amino acids. For the CDR3, the DNA is TGTGCCAGCAGTTTAGCGGGAACAGGGGCCAAAAACATTCAGTACTTC. Translated, it gives CASSLAGTGAKNIQYF.

The CDR3 protein is CASSGGYSETQYF. The CDR3 DNA reads as TGTGCCAGCAGTGGGGGGTATTCGGAGACCCAGTACTTC. The genes are TRBV6-1 and TRBJ2-5, with D possibly being TRBD1 or TRBD2 (5 bases each). This CDR3 has 13 amino acids. The germline V gene encodes CDR1 MNHNS and CDR2 SASEGT. V was cut by 4 bases and J by 5 bases, with 11 bases left in between.

The V gene is TRBV28, the J gene TRBJ2-5, with D unresolved. The CDR3 totals 14 residues. Germline CDR1 MDHEN, CDR2 SYDVKM. Trimming removed 6 bases from V and 0 bases from J, with 11 bases in between. CDR3 nucleotide sequence: TGTGCCAGCAGGGAAAGGACGTACCAAGAGACCCAGTACTTC. Its protein product is CASRERTYQETQYF.

J is TRBJ1-3 and V is TRBV5-1, with D unresolved. The length of the CDR3 is 15 residues. Germline CDR1 is SGHRS and CDR2 is YFSETQ. With 0 bases removed from V and 1 base from J, the gap between germline ends came to 8 bases. CDR3 sequence reads: CASSLAGLSGNTIYF. The CDR3 DNA sequence: TGCGCCAGCAGCTTGGCCGGGTTATCTGGAAACACCATATATTTT.

The rearrangement joins TRBV18 to TRBJ2-7; D is unclear. V shed 1 base and J shed 3 bases, with 19 bases lying between them. This CDR3 is built from 17 residues. The V gene's germline CDR1 is KGHSH and CDR2 LQKENI. CDR3 residues: CASSPQVGQERVYEQYF. In nucleotides, the CDR3 is TGTGCCAGCTCACCACAGGTTGGGCAGGAAAGGGTCTACGAGCAGTACTTC.

The chain carries TRBV28 and TRBJ1-2; TRBD1 matches at 9 bases. The V and J ends lost 5 bases and 2 bases, in that order; junction bases with no gene match: 12. This CDR3 spans 17 amino acids. Germline V gene lookup returns CDR1 MDHEN and CDR2 SYDVKM. The CDR3 coding sequence is TGTGCCAGCAGTCCCGGAGGGACAGGGACTCTAAACTATGGCTACACCTTC. It specifies CASSPGGTGTLNYGYTF.

The chain couples TRBV28 to TRBJ1-5; TRBD1 matches at 7 bases. Trimming removed 6 bases from V and 5 bases from J; junction bases left unmatched: 10. This CDR3 spans 15 amino acids. Germline V gene lookup returns CDR1 MDHEN and CDR2 SYDVKM. The CDR3 region is CASRPEDRRDQPQHF. For the CDR3, the DNA is TGTGCCAGCAGACCCGAGGACAGGCGAGATCAGCCCCAGCATTTT.

Only one count was recorded for this clone. The rearrangement uses TRBV28 and TRBJ1-2; 8 bases match TRBD1. The CDR3 extends over 14 amino acids. The germline gives CDR1 MDHEN, CDR2 SYDVKM. The trim removed 1 base at V and 8 bases at J, leaving 6 bases unmatched. This CDR3 is CASSLSGGPRGYTF. For the CDR3, the DNA is TGTGCCAGCAGTTTATCAGGGGGCCCACGGGGCTACACCTTC.

V gene TRBV7-8 combines with J gene TRBJ1-2; a possible D gene is TRBD1 (6 bases). CDR3 length: 15 residues. The ends were cut back, 5 bases at V and 0 bases at J, with 13 bases in the middle. In germline, CDR1 is SGHVS, CDR2 FQNEAQ. This CDR3 reads CASSSRDIANYGYTF. The CDR3 coding sequence is TGTGCCAGCAGCAGCCGGGACATAGCTAACTATGGCTACACCTTC.

CDR3 sequence reads: CASSVADSSGSTDTQYF. The CDR3, as DNA: TGTGCCAGCAGCGTAGCTGACTCCTCAGGGAGCACAGATACGCAGTATTTT. The chain uses TRBV9 and TRBJ2-3; perhaps TRBD1 as D (5 bases). CDR1 and CDR2 from the germline V gene are SGDLS and YYNGEE. The CDR3 consists of 17 residues. Deletions cut 0 bases from V and 0 bases from J, with 14 bases between.

The V gene is TRBV2, the J gene TRBJ2-1, with a possible D match to TRBD1 (5 bases). Germline loops: CDR1 SNHLY, CDR2 FYNNEI. CDR3 length equals 14 residues. Trimming took off 6 bases at V and 0 bases at J, with 9 bases between the two ends. The CDR3 spells CASRDTSSYNEQFF. For the CDR3, the DNA is TGTGCCAGCAGGGACACCAGCTCCTACAATGAGCAGTTCTTC.

The chain recombines TRBV28 with TRBJ1-5, with D tentatively TRBD1 (6 bases). This CDR3 is 17 amino acids long. Germline loops: CDR1 MDHEN, CDR2 SYDVKM. V was trimmed by 6 bases and J by 0 bases, leaving 18 bases between them. CDR3 coding DNA: TGTGCCAGCAGCAGTTCCGGGGGCTTGATTAGCAATCAGCCCCAGCATTTT. As protein: CASSSSGGLISNQPQHF.

This clone turned up a few times. The chain joins TRBV5-6 to TRBJ2-2; 14 bases map to TRBD2. Unmatched junction bases numbered 8, after V lost 0 bases and J lost 4 bases. The CDR3 extends over 19 amino acids. CDR1 and CDR2 from the germline V gene are SGHDT and YYEEEE. The CDR3, as DNA: TGTGCCAGCAGCTTGGCCGAGGGACTAGCGGGGGTTACCACCGGGGAGCTGTTTTTT. It yields the protein CASSLAEGLAGVTTGELFF.